The source of this T cell receptor (beta chain) is a study of blood T cell repertoires in COVID-19. Across the whole study: Acute-phase and convalescent COVID-19 samples originated in the United States, Italy and Spain.

The assay was immunoSEQ multiplex PCR, and TCRdb's table has in-frame clones only and misses some. The table includes 120,000 or so clones, 85% to 90% detected once. Trimming stripped 11 bases from V and 1 base from J, with 20 bases between. CDR1 is SGHNT and CDR2 is YENEEA in the germline V gene. This CDR3 comprises 15 residues. The rearrangement joins TRBV11-3 to TRBJ1-1, with D possibly being TRBD1 (6 bases). The sequenced material came from peripheral blood. The TCR was taken from a man aged 45 to 65 with acute or convalescent COVID-19. The CDR3 loop reads CACSLGGPTNTEAFF. CDR3 bases: TGTGCCTGTTCCCTGGGGGGGCCTACGAACACTGAAGCTTTCTTT.